Following are 17 T cell receptor beta chains from one sample sequenced in a study of identical twins. TCRdb ran MiXCR on the 5' RACE reads and lists one entry per CDR3 protein. The sample carries roughly 630,000 distinct CDR3 sequences, 7% to 7.5% recorded once. The same sample was also studied in work on yellow fever vaccine responses in identical twins.

Specimen: PBMCs. The receptors were sampled from a woman younger than 30 in good health.

This clonotype was recorded a few times. V gene TRBV27 combines with J gene TRBJ2-1; D unresolved. V lost 2 bases and J 4 bases, leaving 15 bases between the germline ends. CDR1 is MNHEY and CDR2 is SMNVEV in the germline V gene (reference sequence). CDR3 length: 16 residues. The CDR3 DNA follows: TGTGCCAGCAGTTTAAGGGCCTCCGGCGGTTACAATGAGCAGTTCTTC. The encoded protein is CASSLRASGGYNEQFF.

This sequence joins TRBV3-1 and TRBJ2-3; D unclear. The CDR3 extends over 13 amino acids. The V gene lost 8 bases and the J gene lost 4 bases, with 13 bases spanning the gap. Germline CDR1 reads LGHDT; CDR2 reads YNNKEL (reference sequence). Written as DNA, the CDR3 is TGTGCCAGCGGGTTTGGTGGGTCAGATACGCAGTATTTT. Protein product: CASGFGGSDTQYF.

This rearrangement joins TRBV12-3 or TRBV12-4 to TRBJ2-7; 8 nucleotides match TRBD1. V dropped 4 bases and J dropped 2; count of bases not matched to a gene: 13. The CDR3 has 17 amino acids. CDR3 amino acids: CASSSGRGHGTPYEQYF. In DNA, the CDR3 is TGTGCCAGCAGTTCCGGCAGGGGGCATGGAACCCCCTACGAGCAGTACTTC.

This clonotype was counted many times. The chain uses TRBV7-9 and TRBJ1-1, with D unclear. CDR1 SEHNR and CDR2 FQNEAQ come from the germline V gene (reference sequence). The CDR3 is 12 amino acids. V shed 6 bases and J shed 6 bases, with 11 bases lying between them. The CDR3 DNA reads TGTGCCAGCAGTCCAAAGCGGGCTGAAGCTTTCTTT. Protein: CASSPKRAEAFF.

A few counts support this clonotype. The J gene is TRBJ2-6, the V gene TRBV4-1; maybe TRBD1 (6 bases). In germline, CDR1 is MGHRA, CDR2 YSYEKL. V was cut by 0 bases and J by 1 base, with 7 bases left in between. The CDR3 contains 16 residues. The CDR3 nucleotides read TGCGCCAGCAGCCAAGACGGGACATCTGGGGCCAACGTCCTGACTTTC. Amino acid sequence: CASSQDGTSGANVLTF.

This clonotype was counted a few times. This chain uses TRBV10-3 with TRBJ1-2; D unresolved. CDR3 length: 13 amino acids. V was clipped by 2 bases and J by 2 bases, with 6 bases between them. CDR1 is ENHRY, CDR2 SYGVKD, per germline. The CDR3 region has the DNA TGTGCCATCAGTGAGGGCAGCAACTATGGCTACACCTTC. The encoded protein is CAISEGSNYGYTF.

The chain's CDR3 is CASLAGNFGSPLHF. The CDR3, as DNA: TGTGCCAGTTTAGCGGGAAATTTTGGTTCACCCCTCCACTTT. This rearrangement joins TRBV12-3 or TRBV12-4 to TRBJ1-6; D is ambiguous. The V end lost 9 bases, the J end lost 9 bases, and 18 bases lay between the germline ends. The CDR3 totals 14 residues.

In its sample, this clonotype was seen many times. The J gene is TRBJ1-5, the V gene TRBV29-1, with TRBD1 matching over 7 bases. The CDR3 runs 13 residues. Germline-derived CDR1 and CDR2 are SQVTM and ANQGSEA. J lost 2 bases, V lost 5 bases, and 3 bases had no gene match. As DNA, the CDR3 is TGCAGCGTTTTAGGGACAGGCAATCAGCCCCAGCATTTT. Its translation is CSVLGTGNQPQHF.

The V call is TRBV7-6, the J call TRBJ2-5, with TRBD1 identical over 8 bases. Germline values: CDR1 SGHVS, CDR2 FNYEAQ. The CDR3 loop spans 15 amino acids. V lost 4 bases, J lost 5 bases, and 9 bases stayed unmatched. For the CDR3, the DNA is TGTGCCAGCAGCTCACGACAGGGGAGTGGGGAGACCCAGTACTTC. Encoded protein: CASSSRQGSGETQYF.

This clonotype was detected ten times or more. V and J are TRBV15 and TRBJ2-5; D may be TRBD1 or TRBD2 (5 bases each). The germline V gene encodes CDR1 LNHNV and CDR2 YYDKDF (reference sequence). V lost 0 bases and J 1 base, leaving 12 bases between the germline ends. The CDR3 has 16 residues. The CDR3, as DNA: TGTGCCACCAGCAGAGATCGTGGGACCTTCCAAGAGACCCAGTACTTC. Translated: CATSRDRGTFQETQYF.

Many counts were recorded for this clonotype. Relative to the germline gene, one junction end is altered; a read error may explain this. The V gene is TRBV29-1, the J gene TRBJ2-5; TRBD1 matches at 7 bases. Germline V gene data show CDR1 as SQVTM and CDR2 as ANQGSEA. This CDR3 has 12 amino acids. The CDR3 DNA reads as TGCAGCACCAACAGGGGTCAAGGGACCCAGTACTTC. As protein: CSTNRGQGTQYF.

The chain combines TRBV5-1 with TRBJ2-3; 11 bases fit TRBD2. The germline gives CDR1 SGHRS, CDR2 YFSETQ. CDR3 size: 15 residues. With V trimmed by 6 bases and J by 9 bases, 12 bases remained unmatched. The CDR3 sequence is CASNPEGLAVETQYF. DNA for the CDR3: TGCGCCAGCAACCCAGAGGGACTAGCGGTGGAAACGCAGTATTTT.

This clonotype was seen many times. V gene TRBV12-3 or TRBV12-4 combines with J gene TRBJ2-1; TRBD2 agrees at 7 bases. The CDR3 loop spans 14 amino acids. Trimming took 5 bases from V and 11 from J; bases not matched to a gene: 12. The CDR3 here is CASSPWTRSGKQFF. The CDR3 nucleotides are TGTGCCAGCAGTCCCTGGACTAGAAGTGGGAAGCAGTTCTTC.

This clonotype came up many times. The rearrangement joins TRBV28 to TRBJ2-7; no reliable D call. CDR3 length: 13 amino acids. V was cut by 7 bases and J by 2 bases, with 12 bases left in between. Germline values: CDR1 MDHEN, CDR2 SYDVKM. The CDR3: CASTLDGPYEQYF. In nucleotides, the CDR3 is TGTGCCAGCACCTTGGACGGACCCTACGAGCAGTACTTC. The full variable domain, in which reference TRBV28 and TRBJ2-7 provide the parts outside the CDR3, is DVKVTQSSRYLVKRTGEKVFLECVQDMDHENMFWYRQDPGLGLRLIYFSYDVKMKEKGDIPEGYSVSREKKERFSLILESASTNQTSMYLCASTLDGPYEQYFGPGTRLTVT.

The chain carries TRBV11-2 and TRBJ2-1; 9 nucleotides line up with TRBD2. The CDR3 loop spans 19 amino acids. CDR1 is SGHAT, CDR2 FQNNGV, per germline. Losses at the gene ends were 4 bases for V and 4 bases for J; bases not matched to a gene: 17. In DNA form, the CDR3 reads TGTGCCAGCAGCTCAAGAGGGGGTTTAGCGGGAGATAGGTACAATGAGCAGTTCTTC. This translates into CASSSRGGLAGDRYNEQFF.

The rearrangement joins TRBV29-1 to TRBJ1-6; D not resolved. CDR3 size: 13 residues. CDR1 SQVTM and CDR2 ANQGSEA come from the germline V gene. Trimming shortened V by 4 bases and J by 6 bases, and 10 bases separated the two germline ends. CDR3 in DNA: TGCAGCGTTGGGACCGAAGTTAATTCACCCCTCCACTTT. Translated: CSVGTEVNSPLHF.

This clonotype was detected ten times or more. The genes are TRBV20-1 and TRBJ2-1, with 9 bases identical to TRBD2. There are 15 residues in the CDR3. CDR1 and CDR2 (germline): DFQATT, SNEGSKA (reference sequence). V shed 3 bases, J shed 4 bases, and the junction held 7 bases outside the gene matches. CDR3 sequence: CSASKGLAMYNEQFF. The CDR3 bases are TGCAGTGCTAGTAAGGGACTAGCCATGTACAATGAGCAGTTCTTC.